These T cell receptor beta chains were read from a single sample in a study of T cell changes during pregnancy in multiple sclerosis. Some clones are missing from TCRdb's copy, which holds only in-frame ones; the method was immunoSEQ multiplex PCR. The data show 90,000 to 100,000 clones, 90% to 95% seen once. The starting material was peripheral blood, obtained in the first trimester of pregnancy. These receptors all come from a female donor with multiple sclerosis, enrolled in a pregnancy study. The conserved cysteine and the conserved F or W are not part of the CDR3 here.

CDR3	V	J
ASSERSSSLEAF	TRBV6-1	TRBJ1-1
SVDFPRGEAF	TRBV29-1	TRBJ1-1
SGEGGNTEAF	TRBV29-1	TRBJ1-1
ASSSSGTGDYGYT	TRBV6-5	TRBJ1-2
ASNVGGESNQPQH	TRBV9	TRBJ1-5
ASSLGSGFSTEAF	TRBV5-8	TRBJ1-1
ASSPRPGSSGNTIY	TRBV9	TRBJ1-3
ASSASGSSYEQY	TRBV19	TRBJ2-7
ASSGDRGTLHSGNTIY	TRBV9	TRBJ1-3
ASGLSGDEQF	TRBV12-5	TRBJ2-1
ASSPRSGGEQY	TRBV11-2	TRBJ2-7
AWIDRGHEQY	TRBV30	TRBJ2-7
ASSSPTSGGERKQF	TRBV2	TRBJ2-1
ASSPDRGRSRSYT	TRBV18	TRBJ1-2
ASGRDRDRLYEQY	TRBV12-5	TRBJ2-7
ASSLEAGPQH	TRBV5-4	TRBJ1-5
ASSQEISYEQY	TRBV4-1	TRBJ2-7
ASSQPERREKLF	TRBV11-2	TRBJ1-4
ASSESFQGGSEAF	TRBV6-1	TRBJ1-1
ASRPRQAGNTIY	TRBV6-5	TRBJ1-3
ASSEGTSGYNEQF	TRBV9	TRBJ2-1
ASSSGRGDLFGYT	TRBV13	TRBJ1-2
ASSIHSGTPNTGELF	TRBV7-3	TRBJ2-2
ATSRAPSPNQPQH	TRBV15	TRBJ1-5
ASSPDILNTEAF	TRBV25-1	TRBJ1-1
ASSSTHEQY	TRBV6-6	TRBJ2-7
ASSRETQY	TRBV7-8	TRBJ2-5
ASSLAGVTYNEQF	TRBV5-5	TRBJ2-1
ASSKWDRVWGNEQF	TRBV21-1	TRBJ2-1
ATELAGGLGNEQF	TRBV2	TRBJ2-1
ASSVGSQAYEQY	TRBV9	TRBJ2-7
ASSATGLLNSPLH	TRBV25-1	TRBJ1-6
ASSQLDRGTDTQY	TRBV4-1	TRBJ2-3
ASRQTGIADQPQH	TRBV6-5	TRBJ1-5
ASADPAGVETQY	TRBV5-1	TRBJ2-5
ASSPGQYNEKLF	TRBV7-9	TRBJ1-4
ASSKVGRTNLNYGYT	TRBV21-1	TRBJ1-2
AISDRAGGTEAF	TRBV10-3	TRBJ1-1
ASSSTGTSGGELF	TRBV7-2	TRBJ2-2
ASSYSRSPNYGYT	TRBV6-5	TRBJ1-2
ASRGQGRDYGYT	TRBV19	TRBJ1-2
ASSPYQGEIAKNIQY	TRBV18	TRBJ2-4
ASSLANRGGEKLF	TRBV5-6	TRBJ1-4
ASSVEGGDYTDTQY	TRBV9	TRBJ2-3
ASSSEPGQGEKGNQPQH	TRBV7-9	TRBJ1-5
ASSEITGAQETQY	TRBV6-1	TRBJ2-5
ASTSPRGGPGYT	TRBV5-4	TRBJ1-2
SVQTDSNQPQH	TRBV29-1	TRBJ1-5
ASSPTDSNEQY	TRBV7-9	TRBJ2-7